This TCR beta chain was sequenced for a study of blood T cell repertoires in COVID-19. Overall study: Specimens from acute and convalescent COVID-19 originated in the United States, Italy and Spain. The analysed material was cDNA or gDNA that came from T cells, B-cell-depleted T cells, or PBMCs.

Methods used by the authors: Cell counts per sample came from amplifying reference gene primers. The table came from immunoSEQ multiplex PCR; TCRdb's copy has only in-frame clones and leaves some out. Clone size and V and J calls were adopted from that table, with D and trimming inferred from the DNA. The sample has approximately 63,000 clones, 86% seen once. Germline CDR1 SQVTM, CDR2 ANQGSEA. With V trimmed by 5 bases and J by 1 base, 9 bases remained unmatched. The CDR3 covers 15 residues. The TCR was taken from an elderly woman with acute or convalescent COVID-19. The specimen was peripheral blood. The chain links TRBV29-1 to TRBJ1-1, with 8 bases lining up with TRBD1. DNA for the CDR3: TGCAGCGTTTTCCAGGGGGCGCATCGGAACACTGAAGCTTTCTTT. Translated, it gives CSVFQGAHRNTEAFF.